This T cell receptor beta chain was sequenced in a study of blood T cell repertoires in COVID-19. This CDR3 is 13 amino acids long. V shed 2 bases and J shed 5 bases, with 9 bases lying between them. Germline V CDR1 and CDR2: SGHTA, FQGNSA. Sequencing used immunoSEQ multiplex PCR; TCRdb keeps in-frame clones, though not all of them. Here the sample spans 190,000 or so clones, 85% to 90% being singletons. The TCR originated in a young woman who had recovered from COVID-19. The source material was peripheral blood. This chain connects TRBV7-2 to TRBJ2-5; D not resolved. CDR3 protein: CASSLSSLETQYF. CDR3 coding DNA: TGTGCCAGCAGCTTATCCAGTTTGGAGACCCAGTACTTC.